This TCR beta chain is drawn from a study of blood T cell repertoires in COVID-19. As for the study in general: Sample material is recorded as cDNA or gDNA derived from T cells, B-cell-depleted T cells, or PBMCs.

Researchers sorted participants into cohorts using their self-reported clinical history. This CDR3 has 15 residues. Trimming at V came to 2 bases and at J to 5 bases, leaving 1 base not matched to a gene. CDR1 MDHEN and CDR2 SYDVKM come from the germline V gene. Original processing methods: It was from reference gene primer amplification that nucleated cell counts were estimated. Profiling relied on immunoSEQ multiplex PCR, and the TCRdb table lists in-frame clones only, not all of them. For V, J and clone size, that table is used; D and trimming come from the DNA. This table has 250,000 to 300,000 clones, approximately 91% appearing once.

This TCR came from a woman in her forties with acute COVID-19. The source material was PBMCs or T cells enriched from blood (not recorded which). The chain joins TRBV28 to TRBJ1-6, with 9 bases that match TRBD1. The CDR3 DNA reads TGTGCCAGCAGTTTACGGGACAGGGATAATTCACCCCTCCACTTT. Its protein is CASSLRDRDNSPLHF. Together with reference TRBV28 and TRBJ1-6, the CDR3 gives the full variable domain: DVKVTQSSRYLVKRTGEKVFLECVQDMDHENMFWYRQDPGLGLRLIYFSYDVKMKEKGDIPEGYSVSREKKERFSLILESASTNQTSMYLCASSLRDRDNSPLHFGNGTRLTVT.